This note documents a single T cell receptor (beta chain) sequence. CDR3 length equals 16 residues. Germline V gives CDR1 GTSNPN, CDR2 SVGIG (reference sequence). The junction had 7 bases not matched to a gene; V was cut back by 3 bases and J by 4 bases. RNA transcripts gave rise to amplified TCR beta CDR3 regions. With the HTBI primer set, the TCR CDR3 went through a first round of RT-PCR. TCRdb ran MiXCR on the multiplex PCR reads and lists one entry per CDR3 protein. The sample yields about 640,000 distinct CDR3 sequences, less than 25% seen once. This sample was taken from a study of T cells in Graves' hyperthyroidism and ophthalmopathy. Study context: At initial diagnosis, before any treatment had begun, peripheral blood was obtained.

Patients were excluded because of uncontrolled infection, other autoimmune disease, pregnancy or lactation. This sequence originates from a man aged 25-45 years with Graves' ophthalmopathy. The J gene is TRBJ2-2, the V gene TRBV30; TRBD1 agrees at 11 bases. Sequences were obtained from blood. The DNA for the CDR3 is TGTGCCTGGAGGCCTTGGGACAGGGGGACCACCGGGGAGCTGTTTTTT. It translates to CAWRPWDRGTTGELFF. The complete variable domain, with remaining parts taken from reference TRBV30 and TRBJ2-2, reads SQTIHQWPATLVQPVGSPLSLECTVEGTSNPNLYWYRQAAGRGLQLLFYSVGIGQISSEVPQNLSASRPQDRQFILSSKKLLLSDSGFYLCAWRPWDRGTTGELFFGEGSRLTVL.